This is a list of T cell receptor beta chains from one sample in a study of T cells after yellow fever vaccination. MiXCR, applied by TCRdb to the 5' RACE reads, yields one record per CDR3 protein. The sample includes some 400,000 distinct CDR3 sequences, around 19% of them seen just once. This sample comprised PBMCs, obtained before the yellow fever booster vaccination. The receptors here all came from a man aged 18 to 30 who received the YFV17D yellow fever vaccine. Both conserved end residues are part of each CDR3. D genes are given only for firm matches. Clone size is given for some rows only: seen once, a few or many times, or a class if the clone is expanded.

j_gene | abundance | v_gene | d_gene | CDR3nt | CDR3aa
TRBJ1-1 | . | TRBV4-3 | . | TGCGCCAGCAGCCAGGTACAGGTGGGGAACACTGAAGCTTTCTTT | CASSQVQVGNTEAFF
TRBJ2-3 | few | TRBV11-2 | . | TGTGCCAGCAGGGGCCGAGGGCAGTATTTT | CASRGRGQYF
TRBJ1-1 | . | TRBV20-1 | . | TGCAGTGCTAGGGGGGCAGGGGTCACTGAAGCTTTCTTT | CSARGAGVTEAFF
TRBJ2-3 | . | TRBV7-2 | . | TGTGCCAGCAGCTTCCGGGAACGCACAGATACGCAGTATTTT | CASSFRERTDTQYF
TRBJ2-5 | . | TRBV6-6 | TRBD2 | TGTGCCAGCAGCTTTTGGGAGGGAGAGACCCAGTACTTC | CASSFWEGETQYF
TRBJ1-6 | . | TRBV5-1 | . | TGCGCCAGCAGTCGGTCGGGGGGCGATAATTCACCCCTCCACTTT | CASSRSGGDNSPLHF
TRBJ2-1 | . | TRBV9 | TRBD2 | TGTGCCAGCAGCGTAGCGGGGGGGCCGGTTGAGCAGTTCTTC | CASSVAGGPVEQFF
TRBJ2-2 | few | TRBV20-1 | TRBD1 | TGCAGTGCTAGTGACGGCAGGGGGCTGAGCACCGGGGAGCTGTTTTTT | CSASDGRGLSTGELFF
TRBJ1-1 | . | TRBV7-9 | . | TGTGCCAGCAGCTCACTCGGGGTGAACACTGAAGCTTTCTTT | CASSSLGVNTEAFF
TRBJ2-1 | . | TRBV18 | TRBD2 | TGTGCCAGCTCACCCCTCAGCGGGGGCCACAATGAGCAGTTCTTC | CASSPLSGGHNEQFF
TRBJ1-3 | few | TRBV3-1 | . | TGTGCCAGCAGCCAAGTTTTTTTCTTCTCTGGAAACACCATATATTTT | CASSQVFFFSGNTIYF
TRBJ1-1 | . | TRBV4-3 | . | TGCGCCAGCAGCCAAGAAGGGGGGGGGAACACTGAAGCTTTCTTT | CASSQEGGGNTEAFF
TRBJ1-5 | few | TRBV27 | . | TGTGCCAGCAGTTTCTCGGTTCGGGGCAGGGCCAATCAGCCCCAGCATTTT | CASSFSVRGRANQPQHF
TRBJ2-1 | . | TRBV6-1 | TRBD1 | TGTGCCAGCAGTGAAGCGGGGACAGGGAATGAGCAGTTCTTC | CASSEAGTGNEQFF
TRBJ1-3 | few | TRBV29-1 | TRBD1 | TGCAGCGGACAGGGGGTCGGAAACACCATATATTTT | CSGQGVGNTIYF
TRBJ1-2 | . | TRBV4-2 | . | TGTGCCAGCAGCCAAGCGATAGGGGCCCTAGCTAACTATGGCTACACCTTC | CASSQAIGALANYGYTF
TRBJ1-1 | . | TRBV4-3 | . | TGCGCCAGCAGCCAAGGGGCGCGGGGGATCAACACTGAAGCTTTCTTT | CASSQGARGINTEAFF
TRBJ2-3 | few | TRBV7-2 | TRBD2 | TGTGCCAGCAGCTTGGCTATGGGACTAGCGGGGCGAAGCACAGATACGCAGTATTTT | CASSLAMGLAGRSTDTQYF
TRBJ2-3 | once | TRBV5-1 | TRBD2 | TGCGCCAGCAGCTTGGCTAGCGGGGCCACAGATACGCAGTATTTT | CASSLASGATDTQYF
TRBJ1-2 | once | TRBV6-6 | . | TGTGCCAGCCGGGCCGGGAGCGGCGGTTATGGCTACACCTTC | CASRAGSGGYGYTF
TRBJ2-1 | few | TRBV10-3 | . | TGTGCCACCTCAAGAAGGGTAGCCTACAATGAGCAGTTCTTC | CATSRRVAYNEQFF
TRBJ1-5 | many | TRBV19 | . | TGTGCCAGTATGAGTCTGGGCGGCCGGTACAATCAGCCCCAGCATTTT | CASMSLGGRYNQPQHF
TRBJ1-1 | . | TRBV5-1 | TRBD1 | TGCGCCAGCAGCGGCCAGGGGGCGAACACTGAAGCTTTCTTT | CASSGQGANTEAFF
TRBJ1-2 | few | TRBV9 | . | TGTGCCAGCAGCGTAGTCTCTGCAGGAACGAACTATGGCTACACCTTC | CASSVVSAGTNYGYTF
TRBJ2-2 | . | TRBV6-6 | . | TGTGCCAGCAGTTACCTGGCGGACACCGGGGAGCTGTTTTTT | CASSYLADTGELFF
TRBJ2-1 | . | TRBV7-3 | TRBD1 | TGTGCCAGCAGCCGGTACAGGGGAGAGATCGATGAGCAGTTCTTC | CASSRYRGEIDEQFF
TRBJ1-3 | few | TRBV4-3 | . | TGCGCCAGCAGCCAAGATCGAGGTTTTAGGGGCACTGGAAACACCATATATTTT | CASSQDRGFRGTGNTIYF
TRBJ2-5 | . | TRBV7-3 | TRBD1 | TGTGCCAGCAGTGAAACCGGGACAGCTCAAGAGACCCAGTACTTC | CASSETGTAQETQYF
TRBJ2-1 | . | TRBV24-1 | TRBD2 | TGTGCCACCAGTGAGTCCGGGACTAGCGGGGGGGGAAGGTCGTTCTTC | CATSESGTSGGGRSFF
TRBJ1-2 | many | TRBV18 | . | TGTGCCAGCTCACCAAGGACAAAAAGGGGGACCTATGGCTACACCTTC | CASSPRTKRGTYGYTF
TRBJ2-5 | few | TRBV20-1 | TRBD1 | TGCAGTGCTTTGGACAGGGTAGAACGAGAGACCCAGTACTTC | CSALDRVERETQYF
TRBJ2-2 | . | TRBV7-2 | TRBD1 | TGTGCCAGCACCCGGGACAGGGGCGCCGGGGAGCTGTTTTTT | CASTRDRGAGELFF
TRBJ1-1 | few | TRBV7-2 | . | TGTGCCAGCAGCTTAGAAGGGGGACATCCTATGAAAGCTTTCTTT | CASSLEGGHPMKAFF
TRBJ1-1 | few | TRBV5-1 | . | TGCGCCAGCAGCTTGTCAGCAGGGGAATGGGCTGAAGCTTTCTTT | CASSLSAGEWAEAFF
TRBJ2-5 | . | TRBV2 | TRBD2 | TGTGCCAGCAGTGAATCGGGACTAACCCAAGAGACCCAGTACTTC | CASSESGLTQETQYF
TRBJ1-5 | . | TRBV28 | . | TGTGCCAGCCTTCCAGGGCCCCGACGGCCCCAGCATTTT | CASLPGPRRPQHF
TRBJ2-5 | many | TRBV29-1 | . | TGCAGCGTTGCGAATAGTGTGGAGACCCAGTACTTC | CSVANSVETQYF
TRBJ1-6 | many | TRBV20-1 | . | TGCAGTGCTTTCAGACAGCCTAATTCACCCCTCCACTTT | CSAFRQPNSPLHF
TRBJ2-3 | . | TRBV28 | . | TGTGCCAGCAGTTTATTTGCGGGAACGCAGTATTTT | CASSLFAGTQYF
TRBJ2-1 | few | TRBV20-1 | TRBD1 | TGCAGTGCTAGAGAACCGGGACAGGATTTTGTCAATGAGCAGTTCTTC | CSAREPGQDFVNEQFF
TRBJ2-1 | few | TRBV5-1 | . | TGCGCCAGCAGTCTATCGGGGACCTCCTACAATGAGCAGTTCTTC | CASSLSGTSYNEQFF
TRBJ2-5 | few | TRBV5-1 | TRBD2 | TGCGCCAGCAGCTTGGAGGGACTAGTCCAAGAGACCCAGTACTTC | CASSLEGLVQETQYF
TRBJ2-3 | few | TRBV20-1 | . | TGCAGTGCTAGAGATCGCGTTCGTGTGGCGGATACGCAGTATTTT | CSARDRVRVADTQYF
TRBJ1-3 | . | TRBV5-1 | . | TGCGCCAGCAGCCTCGGACAGATGGGAAACACCATATATTTT | CASSLGQMGNTIYF
TRBJ2-3 | . | TRBV12-3/TRBV12-4 | . | TGTGCCGCCAGCCGGCGGGGCACAGATACGCAGTATTTT | CAASRRGTDTQYF
TRBJ2-5 | . | TRBV6-5 | TRBD2 | TGTGCCAGCAGGGCTGGGACTAGCGGGGGGCCAGAGACCCAGTACTTC | CASRAGTSGGPETQYF
TRBJ2-5 | . | TRBV18 | . | TGTGCCAGCTCACTCCTCGGGTCTAATCAAGAGACCCAGTACTTC | CASSLLGSNQETQYF
TRBJ2-1 | few | TRBV20-1 | . | TGCAGTGCTTTAGTCTCCTCGGGAGAATCCTACAATGAGCAGTTCTTC | CSALVSSGESYNEQFF
TRBJ2-5 | . | TRBV5-1 | . | TGCGCCAGCAGCTGGTCCTACTGGGAGACCCAGTACTTC | CASSWSYWETQYF
TRBJ2-1 | few | TRBV7-9 | . | TGTGCCAGCAGCTTGTGGGGTAGTGAGCAGTTCTTC | CASSLWGSEQFF
TRBJ1-2 | few | TRBV20-1 | . | TGCAGTGCTAGGCCCTATACAGGCCCCTATGGCTACACCTTC | CSARPYTGPYGYTF
TRBJ1-1 | . | TRBV4-3 | TRBD1 | TGCGCCAGCAGCGCGAGGGGTGGCAGGGGGGAAGCTTTCTTT | CASSARGGRGEAFF
TRBJ2-1 | . | TRBV15 | . | TGTGCCACCAGCAGAGAAGGTCAGCACAACAATGAGCAGTTCTTC | CATSREGQHNNEQFF
TRBJ2-1 | few | TRBV10-1 | . | TGCGCCAGCAGTCAGAATCGGGGGAAAGTTGAGCAGTTCTTC | CASSQNRGKVEQFF